This TCR beta chain was sequenced during a study of cytomegalovirus exposure and HLA in healthy donors. The study's findings and limits: A few chains tied to CMV proved CMV antigen-specific in vitro. Later on, analysis showed that most CMV-associated TCR beta chains appeared to be HLA-restricted. The authors reported that TCR beta sequences could predict HLA-A and HLA-B alleles. These predictions were accurate for most subjects in the first cohort.

Germline CDR1 is KGHSH and CDR2 is LQKENI. V was clipped by 2 bases and J by 6 bases, with 9 bases between them. This CDR3 contains 13 residues. It was with 60 Vbeta and 13 Jbeta primers that the PCR ran. Repertoires were generated with immunoSEQ multiplex PCR, while TCRdb's copy carries only in-frame clones and drops some. The sample contains 85,000 to 100,000 clones, roughly two thirds of which appear only once. Concerning this clone itself: Its matching antigen is unknown.

The sample was PBMCs. This chain uses TRBV18 with TRBJ2-3; D is uncertain. This TCR was sampled from a human donor in good health. CDR3 sequence reads: CASSPNYMDTQYF. The CDR3 DNA reads TGTGCCAGCTCACCAAACTATATGGATACGCAGTATTTT.